These 25 T cell receptor beta chains share one sample of origin, sequenced in a study of blood T cell repertoires in COVID-19. Sequenced by immunoSEQ multiplex PCR; TCRdb stores in-frame clones only, minus some. The table includes a few hundred thousand clones, around 92% detected once. Sequencing input: PBMCs or T cells enriched from blood (not recorded which). Receptor source: a woman aged 60 to 75 who had recovered from COVID-19.

As for this clone: The sample carries other DNA sequences with the same CDR3. The chain carries TRBV7-3 and TRBJ2-7, with TRBD1 identical over 9 bases. Germline values: CDR1 SGHTA, CDR2 FQGTGA. The CDR3 contains 13 residues. V was pared by 4 bases and J by 7 bases, with 5 bases of the junction left unmatched. The CDR3: CASSSDRGGEQYF. As DNA, the CDR3 is TGTGCCAGCAGCTCGGACAGGGGTGGGGAGCAGTACTTC.

Only one count was recorded for this clone. CDR3 loop: CAWSPLGGSQETQYF. The CDR3 DNA reads TGTGCCTGGAGTCCTTTAGGGGGTTCACAAGAGACCCAGTACTTC. The rearrangement joins TRBV30 to TRBJ2-5, with D maybe TRBD1 (6 bases). V gave up 2 bases and J gave up 2 bases, with 15 bases separating them. The CDR3 extends over 15 amino acids. Germline V lookup: CDR1 GTSNPN, CDR2 SVGIG (reference sequence).

V usage is TRBV9 and J usage is TRBJ2-1; 9 nucleotides line up with TRBD2. CDR1 SGDLS and CDR2 YYNGEE come from the germline V gene. The CDR3 sequence is 16 residues long. V shed 3 bases and J 7 bases; nucleotides not matched to a gene: 11. This chain's CDR3 is CASSALTLAGVNEQFF. DNA of the CDR3: TGTGCCAGCAGCGCCCTGACGTTAGCGGGAGTAAATGAGCAGTTCTTC.

The J gene is TRBJ1-2, the V gene TRBV4-2; D might be TRBD1 (6 bases). The CDR3 totals 13 residues. Trimming took off 5 bases at V and 6 bases at J, with 13 bases between the two ends. Germline loops: CDR1 LGHNA, CDR2 YNFKEQ. CDR3 nucleotides: TGTGCCAGCAGCATTACAGGGAGGGATGGCTACACCTTC. This translates into CASSITGRDGYTF.

This clone occurred once. The chain uses TRBV6-1 and TRBJ2-7, with D perhaps TRBD1 (5 bases). This CDR3 spans 15 amino acids. Germline lookup yields CDR1 MNHNS and CDR2 SASEGT. V was trimmed by 3 bases and J by 2 bases, leaving 14 bases between them. CDR3 DNA sequence: TGTGCCAGCAGTGAGATGGTAGGGGTGGCCTACGAGCAGTACTTC. Its protein product is CASSEMVGVAYEQYF.

The chain uses TRBV19 and TRBJ2-7, with D uncertain. The CDR3 runs to 11 residues. CDR1 and CDR2 (germline): LNHDA, SQIVND (reference sequence). V was clipped by 4 bases and J by 5 bases, with 6 bases between them. The CDR3 reads CASSNGHEQYF. The CDR3 region has the DNA TGTGCCAGTAGTAATGGCCACGAGCAGTACTTC. Using reference TRBV19 and TRBJ2-7 for the parts outside the CDR3, the full variable domain is DGGITQSPKYLFRKEGQNVTLSCEQNLNHDAMYWYRQDPGQGLRLIYYSQIVNDFQKGDIAEGYSVSREKKESFPLTVTSAQKNPTAFYLCASSNGHEQYFGPGTRLTVT.

CDR3 DNA: TGTGCCAGCAGTTACCCGCAGGGGAGTGGGGAGACCCAGTACTTC. Protein product: CASSYPQGSGETQYF. The rearrangement links TRBV6-5 to TRBJ2-5; possibly TRBD1 for D (6 bases). Per the germline V gene, CDR1 is MNHEY and CDR2 is SVGAGI. V was pared by 2 bases and J by 5 bases, with 15 bases between. There are 15 residues in the CDR3.

V and J are TRBV5-1 and TRBJ1-3; D remains ambiguous. Per the germline V gene, CDR1 is SGHRS and CDR2 is YFSETQ. The CDR3 sequence is 15 residues long. The V and J ends lost 5 bases and 4 bases respectively, with 16 bases between them. The CDR3: CASRVSRTAGNTIYF. The CDR3, as DNA: TGCGCCAGCAGGGTTAGCAGGACTGCCGGAAACACCATATATTTT.

This clone was counted between two and nine times. The V gene is TRBV6-1, the J gene TRBJ1-2; D is unresolved. Trimming cost V 1 base and J 1 base, with 10 bases left between them. The length of the CDR3 is 15 residues. Per germline, CDR1 MNHNS and CDR2 SASEGT. CDR3 loop: CASSEVEGINYGYTF. In DNA form, the CDR3 reads TGTGCCAGCAGTGAAGTGGAGGGAATTAACTATGGCTACACCTTC.

The chain carries TRBV11-2 and TRBJ2-1; D possibly corresponds to TRBD1 (5 bases). The CDR3 sequence is 12 residues long. V shed 0 bases and J shed 10 bases, with 7 bases lying between them. Germline CDR1 reads SGHAT; CDR2 reads FQNNGV. Written as DNA, the CDR3 is TGTGCCAGCAGCTTAGATAGGGGAGAGCAGTTCTTC. Its protein product is CASSLDRGEQFF. Combining the CDR3 with reference TRBV11-2 and TRBJ2-1 gives the whole variable domain EAGVAQSPRYKIIEKRQSVAFWCNPISGHATLYWYQQILGQGPKLLIQFQNNGVVDDSQLPKDRFSAERLKGVDSTLKIQPAKLEDSAVYLCASSLDRGEQFFGPGTRLTVL.

This chain connects TRBV3-1 (or the pseudogene TRBV3-2) to TRBJ1-6; TRBD1 matches 7 bases. Germline assignment: CDR1 LGHDT and CDR2 YNNKEL (reference sequence). V was pared by 0 bases and J by 7 bases, with 3 bases of the junction left unmatched. The CDR3 contains 15 residues. CDR3 sequence reads: CASSQDTGANSPLHF. CDR3 nucleotide sequence: TGTGCCAGCAGCCAAGATACAGGGGCGAATTCACCCCTCCACTTT.

The rearrangement uses TRBV27 and TRBJ1-5, with 7 bases identical to TRBD1. The CDR3 is 15 amino acids. J lost 0 bases, V lost 6 bases, and 5 bases had no gene match. From germline, CDR1 is MNHEY and CDR2 SMNVEV (reference sequence). The CDR3: CASSWDSHSNQPQHF. In DNA, the CDR3 is TGTGCCAGCAGCTGGGACAGCCATAGCAATCAGCCCCAGCATTTT.

The chain is built from TRBV7-9 and TRBJ2-1; 15 nucleotides align to TRBD2. Germline values: CDR1 SEHNR, CDR2 FQNEAQ (reference sequence). The V segment lost 5 bases and the J segment 9 bases; nucleotides outside the gene matches: 8. The CDR3 extends over 16 amino acids. The CDR3 loop reads CASSPTGLAGGGEQFF. CDR3 DNA sequence: TGTGCCAGCAGCCCAACAGGACTAGCGGGAGGGGGTGAGCAGTTCTTC.

There are a few counts of this clone. The chain joins TRBV2 to TRBJ1-3, with D tentatively TRBD1 (6 bases). The CDR3 runs to 14 residues. V was shortened by 5 bases and J by 7 bases, with 15 bases between the two germline ends. In germline, CDR1 is SNHLY, CDR2 FYNNEI. CDR3 residues: CASSPQGFGNTIYF. DNA of the CDR3: TGTGCCAGCAGTCCCCAGGGGTTCGGTAACACCATATATTTT.

The V and J genes are TRBV3-1 (or the pseudogene TRBV3-2) and TRBJ1-1; a weak D match, TRBD1 (5 bases). The CDR3 totals 17 residues. Trimming took 6 bases from V and 1 from J, leaving 21 bases between them. The germline CDR1 and CDR2 sequences are LGHDT and YNNKEL (reference sequence). CDR3 nucleotides: TGTGCCAGCAGTCGGATATTCGCCCAGGGAGGGAACACTGAAGCTTTCTTT. Protein: CASSRIFAQGGNTEAFF.

The rearrangement links TRBV18 to TRBJ2-5; TRBD2 matches 9 bases. Trimming took 3 bases from V and 5 from J; bases not matched to a gene: 4. Germline lookup yields CDR1 KGHSH and CDR2 LQKENI. The CDR3 runs to 14 residues. The CDR3 loop reads CASSPGLADETQYF. As DNA, the CDR3 is TGTGCCAGCTCACCGGGACTAGCTGACGAGACCCAGTACTTC.

This rearrangement joins TRBV13 to TRBJ1-3; no clear D gene. CDR1 and CDR2 from the germline V gene are PRHDT and FYEKMQ (reference sequence). Trimming pared 5 bases from V and 0 bases from J, leaving 8 bases between. The CDR3 totals 14 residues. CDR3 loop: CASSLAFSGNTIYF. The CDR3 DNA is TGTGCCAGCAGCCTGGCCTTCTCTGGAAACACCATATATTTT.

The rearrangement joins TRBV28 to TRBJ2-7, with D possibly being TRBD2 (6 bases). The CDR3 has 12 residues. Germline V lookup: CDR1 MDHEN, CDR2 SYDVKM. Trimming pared 4 bases from V and 7 bases from J, leaving 11 bases between. In DNA, the CDR3 is TGTGCCAGCAGTTCCTCGGGGAGGGAGCAGTACTTC. It translates to CASSSSGREQYF.

This clone has more than one count but fewer than ten. J is TRBJ1-3 and V is TRBV30; D unclear. This CDR3 is 14 amino acids long. Trimming left V 3 bases short and J 2 bases short, with 11 bases between. The germline CDR1 and CDR2 sequences are GTSNPN and SVGIG (reference sequence). The CDR3 loop reads CAWRRSAAGNTIYF. DNA for the CDR3: TGTGCCTGGAGAAGGAGTGCTGCTGGAAACACCATATATTTT.

The chain recombines TRBV10-3 with TRBJ2-3, with 7 bases aligning to TRBD2. Germline-derived CDR1 and CDR2 are ENHRY and SYGVKD. The CDR3 contains 20 residues. The V segment lost 0 bases and the J segment 2 bases; nucleotides outside the gene matches: 17. The CDR3 loop is CAISESSGSGFFTITDTQYF. The CDR3 nucleotides read TGTGCCATCAGTGAGTCGTCAGGTAGCGGGTTTTTCACGATCACAGATACGCAGTATTTT.

This chain links TRBV28 with TRBJ1-1; tentatively, D is TRBD1 (6 bases). This CDR3 is built from 15 residues. Germline lookup yields CDR1 MDHEN and CDR2 SYDVKM. V lost 8 bases and J lost 0, with 16 bases in between. DNA for the CDR3: TGTGCCAGCGGTCCCCACAGGGTCGTGAACACTGAAGCTTTCTTT. This encodes CASGPHRVVNTEAFF.

The chain recombines TRBV28 with TRBJ2-6, with no clear D. This CDR3 is 16 amino acids long. Germline CDR1 is MDHEN and CDR2 is SYDVKM. Trimming removed 3 bases at V and 0 bases at J, with 9 bases between. The CDR3 spells CASSLRTASGANVLTF. The CDR3 coding sequence is TGTGCCAGCAGTTTGCGTACAGCCTCTGGGGCCAACGTCCTGACTTTC.

The rearrangement links TRBV12-3 or TRBV12-4 to TRBJ1-1; 7 bases align to TRBD1. The CDR3 runs to 13 residues. The ends lost 6 bases at V and 7 bases at J; junction bases unmatched: 8. CDR3 sequence reads: CASRRQGVDEAFF. CDR3 DNA sequence: TGTGCCAGCAGACGCCAGGGGGTCGATGAAGCTTTCTTT.

The gene calls are TRBV5-8 and TRBJ1-6; the D is unclear. The CDR3 loop spans 11 amino acids. Germline CDR1 SGHTS, CDR2 YDEGEE. CDR3 amino acids: CLSSGYSPLHF. The CDR3 nucleotides are TGTCTATCGTCGGGGTACTCACCCCTCCACTTT.

This chain connects TRBV9 to TRBJ1-6; D uncertain. CDR1 SGDLS and CDR2 YYNGEE come from the germline V gene. The CDR3 has 14 residues. Trimming left V 5 bases short and J 7 bases short, with 13 bases between. This CDR3 reads CASSEGWRNSPLHF. CDR3 nucleotide sequence: TGTGCCAGCAGTGAGGGATGGAGGAATTCACCCCTCCACTTT.